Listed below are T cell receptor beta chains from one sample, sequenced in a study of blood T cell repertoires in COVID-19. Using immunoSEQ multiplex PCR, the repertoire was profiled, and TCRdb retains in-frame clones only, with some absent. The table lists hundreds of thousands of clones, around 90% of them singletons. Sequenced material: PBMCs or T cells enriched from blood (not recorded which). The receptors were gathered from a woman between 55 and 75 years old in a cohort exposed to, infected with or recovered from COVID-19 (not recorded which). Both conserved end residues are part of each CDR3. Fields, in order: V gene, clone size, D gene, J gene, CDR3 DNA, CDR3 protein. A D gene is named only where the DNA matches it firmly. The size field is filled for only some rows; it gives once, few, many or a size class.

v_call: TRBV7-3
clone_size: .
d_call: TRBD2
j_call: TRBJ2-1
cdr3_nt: TGTGCCAGCAGCCCCGGACTAGCGGGAGGAGCTGAGCAGTTCTTC
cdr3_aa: CASSPGLAGGAEQFF

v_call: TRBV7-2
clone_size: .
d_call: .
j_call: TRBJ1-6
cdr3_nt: TGTGCCAGCAGCCCGGGGATCGGAGGCTATAATTCACCCCTCCACTTT
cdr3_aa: CASSPGIGGYNSPLHF

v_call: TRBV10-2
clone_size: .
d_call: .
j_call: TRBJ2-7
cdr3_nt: TGCGCCAGCAGTTTCTACGTCTCCTACGAGCAGTACTTC
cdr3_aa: CASSFYVSYEQYF

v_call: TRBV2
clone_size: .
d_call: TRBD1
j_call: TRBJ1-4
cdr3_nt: TGTGCCAGCACCACAGGGGTTACAACTAATGAAAAACTGTTTTTT
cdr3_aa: CASTTGVTTNEKLFF

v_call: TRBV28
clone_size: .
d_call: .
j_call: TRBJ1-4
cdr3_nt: TGTGCCTCAGAAGGGGCAACTAATGAAAAACTGTTTTTT
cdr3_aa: CASEGATNEKLFF

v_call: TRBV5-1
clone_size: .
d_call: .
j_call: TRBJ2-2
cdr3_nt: TGCGCCAGCAGCTTGTCCTTGGCTGTCACCGGGGAGCTGTTTTTT
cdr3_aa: CASSLSLAVTGELFF

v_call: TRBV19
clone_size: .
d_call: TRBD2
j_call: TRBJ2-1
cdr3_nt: TGTGCCAGTAGTGATCCGGGAGGGCGGGGCAATGAGCAGTTCTTC
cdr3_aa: CASSDPGGRGNEQFF

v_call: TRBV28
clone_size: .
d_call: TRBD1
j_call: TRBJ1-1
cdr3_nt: TGTGCCAGCAGTATGACAGGGCCGACTGAAGCTTTCTTT
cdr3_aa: CASSMTGPTEAFF

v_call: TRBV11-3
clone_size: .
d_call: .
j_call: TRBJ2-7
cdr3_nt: TGTGCCAGCAGCCCGGGCAGGGCCTACGAGCAGTACTTC
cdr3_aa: CASSPGRAYEQYF

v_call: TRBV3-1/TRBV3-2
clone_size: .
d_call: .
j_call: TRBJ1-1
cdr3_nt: TGTGCCAGCAGCCAAGAACAGGGCAGGACTGAAGCTTTCTTT
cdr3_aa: CASSQEQGRTEAFF

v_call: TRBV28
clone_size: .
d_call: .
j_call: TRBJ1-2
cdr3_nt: TGTGCCAGCAGTTTATTTGGGGGCATGGAGAACTATGGCTACACCTTC
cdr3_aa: CASSLFGGMENYGYTF

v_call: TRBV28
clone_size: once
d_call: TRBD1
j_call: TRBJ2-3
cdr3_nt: TGTGCCAGCAGAGGGATGGACAGGGGCTTAGATACGCAGTATTTT
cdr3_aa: CASRGMDRGLDTQYF

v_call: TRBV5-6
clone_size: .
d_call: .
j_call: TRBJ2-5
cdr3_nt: TGTGCCAGCAGCTTGGGGCTAGTCCAAGAGACCCAGTACTTC
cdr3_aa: CASSLGLVQETQYF

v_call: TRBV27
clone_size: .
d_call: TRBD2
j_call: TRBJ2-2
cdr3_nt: TGTGCCAGCAGTTTATTAGCGGGAGAGGGCCCCGGGGAGCTGTTTTTT
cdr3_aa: CASSLLAGEGPGELFF

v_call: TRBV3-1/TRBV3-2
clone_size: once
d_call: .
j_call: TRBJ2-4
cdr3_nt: TGTGCCAGCAGCCAAGGGCTAGCCAAAAACATTCAGTACTTC
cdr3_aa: CASSQGLAKNIQYF

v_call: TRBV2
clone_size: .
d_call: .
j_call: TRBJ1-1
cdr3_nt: TGTGCCAGCAGTGAATTACCGGGATTGACTGAAGCTTTCTTT
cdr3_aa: CASSELPGLTEAFF

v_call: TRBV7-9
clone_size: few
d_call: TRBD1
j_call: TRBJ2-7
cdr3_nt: TGTGCCAGCAGCACCTGGGGACAGATCTACGAGCAGTACTTC
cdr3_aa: CASSTWGQIYEQYF

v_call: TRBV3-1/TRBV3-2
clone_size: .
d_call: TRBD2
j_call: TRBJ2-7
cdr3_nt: TGTGCCAGCAGCCACCCCGCGCGGCCTAGCGGATCCTACGAGCAGTACTTC
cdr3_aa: CASSHPARPSGSYEQYF

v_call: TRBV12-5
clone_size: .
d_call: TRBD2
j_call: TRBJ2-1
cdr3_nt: TGTGCTAGTGGTTCTTCGACTAGCGGGAGGTATGAGCAGTTCTTC
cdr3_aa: CASGSSTSGRYEQFF

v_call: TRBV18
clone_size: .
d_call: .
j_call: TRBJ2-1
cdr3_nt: TGTGCCAGCTCACCATTGTTGAGCTCCTACAATGAGCAGTTCTTC
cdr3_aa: CASSPLLSSYNEQFF

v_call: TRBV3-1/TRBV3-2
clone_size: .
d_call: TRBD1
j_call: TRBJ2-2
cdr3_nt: TGTGCCAGCAGCCAAAGGACAGGGGCAGGCACCGGGGAGCTGTTTTTT
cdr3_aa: CASSQRTGAGTGELFF

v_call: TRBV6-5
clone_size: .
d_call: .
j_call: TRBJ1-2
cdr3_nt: TGTGCCAGCAGCTCGACAGGCTCTGGCTACACCTTC
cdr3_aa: CASSSTGSGYTF

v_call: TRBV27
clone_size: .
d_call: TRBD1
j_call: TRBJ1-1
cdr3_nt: TGTGCCAGCAGTCAGGGGGTGAACAGGGCTGGTCTCAAAGCTTTCTTT
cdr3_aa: CASSQGVNRAGLKAFF

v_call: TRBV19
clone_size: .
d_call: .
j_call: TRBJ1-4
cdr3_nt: TGTGCCAGTAGTACGTCGGTTAGTGAAAAACTGTTTTTT
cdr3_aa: CASSTSVSEKLFF

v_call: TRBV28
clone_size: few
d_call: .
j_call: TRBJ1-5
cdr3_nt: TGTGCCAGCAGTGGCCCCAAACAGGGCGGCCAGCCCCAGCATTTT
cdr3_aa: CASSGPKQGGQPQHF

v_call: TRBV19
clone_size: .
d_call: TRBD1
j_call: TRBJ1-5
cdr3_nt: TGTGCCAGTAGTATAGAAGGGACAGGGACCTATGCGAGCAATCAGCCCCAGCATTTT
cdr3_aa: CASSIEGTGTYASNQPQHF

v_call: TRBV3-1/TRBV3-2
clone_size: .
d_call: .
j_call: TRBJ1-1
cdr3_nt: TGTGCCAGCAAAGGGGGTGGGATGAACACTGAAGCTTTCTTT
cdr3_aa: CASKGGGMNTEAFF

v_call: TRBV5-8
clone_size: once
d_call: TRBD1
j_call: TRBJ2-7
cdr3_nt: TGTGCCAGCAGCCGGACAGGGAGATTGAACGAGCAGTACTTC
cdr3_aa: CASSRTGRLNEQYF

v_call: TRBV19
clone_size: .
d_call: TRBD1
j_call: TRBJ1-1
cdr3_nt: TGTGCCAGTAGTCCGGGACAGGGTTTGGGGACTGAAGCTTTCTTT
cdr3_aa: CASSPGQGLGTEAFF

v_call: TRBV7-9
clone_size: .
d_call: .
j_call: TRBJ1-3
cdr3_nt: TGTGCCAGCAGCTTAACGGGGGGTGGAAACACCATATATTTT
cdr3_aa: CASSLTGGGNTIYF

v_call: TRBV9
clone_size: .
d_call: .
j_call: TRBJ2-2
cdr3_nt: TGTGCCAGCAGCGTAGGCGGGACCGGGGAGCTGTTTTTT
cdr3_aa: CASSVGGTGELFF

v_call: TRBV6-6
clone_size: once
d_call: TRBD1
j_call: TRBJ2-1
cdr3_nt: TGTGCCAGCAGTAATCCGGGACAGATCTACAATGAGCAGTTCTTC
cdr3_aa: CASSNPGQIYNEQFF

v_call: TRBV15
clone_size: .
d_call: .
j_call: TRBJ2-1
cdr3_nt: TGTGCCACCAGCAGAGCAAGGGGCGGGGCATCATACAATGAGCAGTTCTTC
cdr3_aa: CATSRARGGASYNEQFF

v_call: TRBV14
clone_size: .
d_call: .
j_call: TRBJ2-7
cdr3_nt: TGTGCCAGCAGCCAAGGTTCGACAGGAACCTACGAGCAGTACTTC
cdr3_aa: CASSQGSTGTYEQYF

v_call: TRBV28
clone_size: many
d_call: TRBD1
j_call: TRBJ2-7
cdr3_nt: TGTGCCAGCAGTTTATTGATGGGACAGGGGACCTACGAGCAGTACTTC
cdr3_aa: CASSLLMGQGTYEQYF

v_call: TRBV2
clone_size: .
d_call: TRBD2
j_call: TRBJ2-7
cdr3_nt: TGTGCCAGCAGTGCCCGGGAGGGCCGGTACGAGCAGTACTTC
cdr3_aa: CASSAREGRYEQYF

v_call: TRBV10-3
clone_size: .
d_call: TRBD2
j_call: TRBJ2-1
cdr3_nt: TGTGCCATCAGGGGACTAGCGGTATACAATGAGCAGTTCTTC
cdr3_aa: CAIRGLAVYNEQFF